This T cell receptor beta chain was found in a study of Tregs in tolerant kidney transplant recipients. Study at large: Mixed chimerism was transient after nonmyeloablative marrow transplants from related graft donors.

The data were produced by immunoSEQ multiplex PCR, yet TCRdb's version contains in-frame clones alone and is incomplete. In total, the table holds roughly 32,000 clones. As to this clone: The antigen is unknown. The sequenced fragment ends 3 residues before the CDR3 boundary, so the rest is inferred from the germline J gene.

V was clipped by 5 bases and J by 1 base; unmatched bases: 8. Germline V gene sequence: CDR1 DFQATT, CDR2 SNEGSKA (reference sequence). The CDR3 has 16 residues. Study-level findings and limits: Findings come from small patient numbers and require larger validation. Antigen-driven expansion was suggested because donor-specific Tregs expanded more than all Tregs in tolerant patients.

This clonotype was sampled from a human donor who received a combined kidney and bone marrow transplant. The chain recombines TRBV20-1 with TRBJ1-5; 10 positions match TRBD1. Sequencing used CD8+ T cells from blood, obtained before the transplant. The part of the CDR3 DNA that was read is TGCAGTGCTCCACTGACAGGGGGCCTGAGCAATCAGCCC. Residues: CSAPLTGGLSNQP. In full, the CDR3 is CSAPLTGGLSNQPQHF.